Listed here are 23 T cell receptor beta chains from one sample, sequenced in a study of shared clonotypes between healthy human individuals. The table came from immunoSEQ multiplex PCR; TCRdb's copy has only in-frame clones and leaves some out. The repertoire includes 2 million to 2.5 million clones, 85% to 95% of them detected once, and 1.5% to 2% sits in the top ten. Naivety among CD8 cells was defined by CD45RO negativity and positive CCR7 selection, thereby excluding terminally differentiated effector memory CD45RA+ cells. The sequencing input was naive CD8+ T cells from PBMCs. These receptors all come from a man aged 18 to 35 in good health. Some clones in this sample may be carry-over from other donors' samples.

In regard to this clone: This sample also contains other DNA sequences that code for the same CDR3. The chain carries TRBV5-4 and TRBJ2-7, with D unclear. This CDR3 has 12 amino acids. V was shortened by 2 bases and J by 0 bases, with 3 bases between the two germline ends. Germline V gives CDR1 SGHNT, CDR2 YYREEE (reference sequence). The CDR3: CASSLSSYEQYF. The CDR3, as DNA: TGTGCCAGCAGCTTATCCTCCTACGAGCAGTACTTC.

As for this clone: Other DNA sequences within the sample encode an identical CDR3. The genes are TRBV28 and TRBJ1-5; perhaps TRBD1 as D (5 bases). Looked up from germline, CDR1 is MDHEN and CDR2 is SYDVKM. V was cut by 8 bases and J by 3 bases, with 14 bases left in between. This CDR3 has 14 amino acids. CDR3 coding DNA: TGTGCCAGCGTAGGGACCGAACTCAATCAGCCCCAGCATTTT. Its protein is CASVGTELNQPQHF.

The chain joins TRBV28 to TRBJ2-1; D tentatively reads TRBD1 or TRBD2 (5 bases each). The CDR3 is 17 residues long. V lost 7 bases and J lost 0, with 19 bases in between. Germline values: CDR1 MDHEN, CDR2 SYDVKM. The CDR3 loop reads CASIEGLTTSSYNEQFF. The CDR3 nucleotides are TGTGCCAGCATCGAGGGGTTGACAACTAGCTCCTACAATGAGCAGTTCTTC. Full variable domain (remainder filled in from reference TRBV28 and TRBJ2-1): DVKVTQSSRYLVKRTGEKVFLECVQDMDHENMFWYRQDPGLGLRLIYFSYDVKMKEKGDIPEGYSVSREKKERFSLILESASTNQTSMYLCASIEGLTTSSYNEQFFGPGTRLTVL.

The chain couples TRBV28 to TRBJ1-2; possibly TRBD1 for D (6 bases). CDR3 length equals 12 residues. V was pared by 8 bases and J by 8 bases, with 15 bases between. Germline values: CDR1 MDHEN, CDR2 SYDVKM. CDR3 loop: CASVHRAGGYTF. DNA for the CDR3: TGTGCCAGCGTTCACAGGGCTGGAGGCTACACCTTC.

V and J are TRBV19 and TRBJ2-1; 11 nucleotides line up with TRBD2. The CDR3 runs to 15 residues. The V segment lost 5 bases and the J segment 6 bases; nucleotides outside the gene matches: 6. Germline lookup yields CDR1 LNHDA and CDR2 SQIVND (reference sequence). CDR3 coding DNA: TGTGCCAGTAGTGCACTAGCGGGAGTGGGCAATGAGCAGTTCTTC. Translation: CASSALAGVGNEQFF. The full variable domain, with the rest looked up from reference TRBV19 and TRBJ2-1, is DGGITQSPKYLFRKEGQNVTLSCEQNLNHDAMYWYRQDPGQGLRLIYYSQIVNDFQKGDIAEGYSVSREKKESFPLTVTSAQKNPTAFYLCASSALAGVGNEQFFGPGTRLTVL.

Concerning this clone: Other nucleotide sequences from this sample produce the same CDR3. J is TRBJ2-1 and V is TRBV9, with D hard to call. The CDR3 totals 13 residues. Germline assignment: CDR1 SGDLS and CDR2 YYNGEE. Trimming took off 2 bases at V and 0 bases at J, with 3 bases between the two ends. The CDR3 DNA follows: TGTGCCAGCAGCGTCGCCTCCTACAATGAGCAGTTCTTC. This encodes CASSVASYNEQFF.

Here the CDR3 reads CASSQHSENTEAFF. The CDR3 DNA reads TGTGCCAGCAGTCAACACTCAGAAAACACTGAAGCTTTCTTT. The V gene is TRBV28, the J gene TRBJ1-1; no clear D gene. V lost 5 bases and J 2 bases, leaving 12 bases between the germline ends. The germline V gene encodes CDR1 MDHEN and CDR2 SYDVKM. This CDR3 has 14 residues.

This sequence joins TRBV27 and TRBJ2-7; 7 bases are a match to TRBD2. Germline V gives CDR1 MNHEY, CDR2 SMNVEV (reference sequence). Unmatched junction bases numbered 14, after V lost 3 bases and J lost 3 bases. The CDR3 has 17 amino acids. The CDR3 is CASSFGPGGGLFYEQYF. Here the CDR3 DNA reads TGTGCCAGCAGTTTTGGGCCGGGAGGAGGTTTATTCTACGAGCAGTACTTC.

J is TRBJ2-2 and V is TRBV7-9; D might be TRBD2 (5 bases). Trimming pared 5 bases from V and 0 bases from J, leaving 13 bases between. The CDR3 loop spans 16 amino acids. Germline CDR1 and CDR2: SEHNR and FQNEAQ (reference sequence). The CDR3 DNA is TGTGCCAGCAGCCCATCGACTATCGCGAACACCGGGGAGCTGTTTTTT. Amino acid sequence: CASSPSTIANTGELFF. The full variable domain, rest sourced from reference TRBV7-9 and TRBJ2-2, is DTGVSQNPRHKITKRGQNVTFRCDPISEHNRLYWYRQTLGQGPEFLTYFQNEAQLEKSRLLSDRFSAERPKGSFSTLEIQRTEQGDSAMYLCASSPSTIANTGELFFGEGSRLTVL.

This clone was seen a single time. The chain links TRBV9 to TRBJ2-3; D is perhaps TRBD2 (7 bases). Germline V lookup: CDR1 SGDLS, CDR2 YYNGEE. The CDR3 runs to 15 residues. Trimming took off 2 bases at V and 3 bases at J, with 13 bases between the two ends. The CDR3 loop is CASSVVGGPTDTQYF. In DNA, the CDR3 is TGTGCCAGCAGCGTTGTCGGGGGGCCTACAGATACGCAGTATTTT. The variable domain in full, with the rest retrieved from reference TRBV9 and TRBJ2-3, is DSGVTQTPKHLITATGQRVTLRCSPRSGDLSVYWYQQSLDQGLQFLIQYYNGEERAKGNILERFSAQQFPDLHSELNLSSLELGDSALYFCASSVVGGPTDTQYFGPGTRLTVL.

DNA for the CDR3: TGTGCCAGCAGTGAATGGGGGACCCACAATCAGCCCCAGCATTTT. This gives the protein CASSEWGTHNQPQHF. The chain has TRBV2 and TRBJ1-5; D may be TRBD1 (5 bases). Per germline, CDR1 SNHLY and CDR2 FYNNEI. The CDR3 loop spans 15 amino acids. V lost 2 bases and J lost 3, with 11 bases in between.

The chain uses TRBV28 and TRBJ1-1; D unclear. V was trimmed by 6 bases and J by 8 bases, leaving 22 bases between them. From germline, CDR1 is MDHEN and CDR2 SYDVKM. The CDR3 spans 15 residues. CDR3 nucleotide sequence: TGTGCCAGCAGAAGTGGGAGGACGCTGGATGGGGAAGCTTTCTTT. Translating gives CASRSGRTLDGEAFF.

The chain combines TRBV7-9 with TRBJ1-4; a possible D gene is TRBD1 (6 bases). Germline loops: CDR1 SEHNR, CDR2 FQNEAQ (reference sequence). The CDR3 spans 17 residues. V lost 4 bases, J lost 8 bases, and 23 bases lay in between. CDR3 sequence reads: CASSSFYIQGTNEKLFF. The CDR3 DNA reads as TGTGCCAGCAGCTCGTTCTACATACAGGGAACGAACGAAAAACTGTTTTTT.

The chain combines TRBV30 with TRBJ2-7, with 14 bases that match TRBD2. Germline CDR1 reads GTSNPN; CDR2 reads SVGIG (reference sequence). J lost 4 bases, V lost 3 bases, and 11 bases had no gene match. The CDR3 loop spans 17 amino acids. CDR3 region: CAWSEGSGTSGSYEQYF. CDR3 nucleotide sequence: TGTGCCTGGAGCGAGGGCTCCGGGACTAGCGGGAGTTACGAGCAGTACTTC.

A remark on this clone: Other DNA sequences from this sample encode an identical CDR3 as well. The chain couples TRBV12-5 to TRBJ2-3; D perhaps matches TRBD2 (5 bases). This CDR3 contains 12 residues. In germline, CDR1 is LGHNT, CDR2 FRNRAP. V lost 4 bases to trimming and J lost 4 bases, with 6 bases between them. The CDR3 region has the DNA TGTGCTAGTGGTTCCGGGGCAGATACGCAGTATTTT. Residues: CASGSGADTQYF.

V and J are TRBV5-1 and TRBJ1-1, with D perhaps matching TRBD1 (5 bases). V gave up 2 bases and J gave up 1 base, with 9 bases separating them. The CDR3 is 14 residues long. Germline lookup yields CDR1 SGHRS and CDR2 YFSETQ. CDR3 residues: CASSFSTANTEAFF. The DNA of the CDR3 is TGCGCCAGCAGCTTTTCGACAGCGAACACTGAAGCTTTCTTT.

This CDR3 reads CASSSKIHVGQGALDEQFF. CDR3 nucleotides: TGTGCCAGCAGTTCTAAAATTCACGTCGGGCAGGGGGCGTTGGATGAGCAGTTCTTC. V is TRBV27 and J is TRBJ2-1; 8 positions agree with TRBD1. With V trimmed by 4 bases and J by 8 bases, 22 bases remained unmatched. Germline values: CDR1 MNHEY, CDR2 SMNVEV (reference sequence). This CDR3 spans 19 amino acids.

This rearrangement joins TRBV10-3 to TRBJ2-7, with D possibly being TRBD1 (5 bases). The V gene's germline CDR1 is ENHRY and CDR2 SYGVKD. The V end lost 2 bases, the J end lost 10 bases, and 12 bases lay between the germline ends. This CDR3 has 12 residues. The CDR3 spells CAISEDRGIQYF. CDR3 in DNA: TGTGCCATCAGTGAGGACAGAGGAATACAGTACTTC.

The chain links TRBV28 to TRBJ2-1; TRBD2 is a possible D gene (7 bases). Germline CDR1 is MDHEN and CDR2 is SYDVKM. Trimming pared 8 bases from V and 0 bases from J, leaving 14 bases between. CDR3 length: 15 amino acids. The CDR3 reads CASRRGAVSYNEQFF. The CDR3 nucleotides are TGTGCCAGCCGCCGGGGGGCGGTCTCCTACAATGAGCAGTTCTTC.

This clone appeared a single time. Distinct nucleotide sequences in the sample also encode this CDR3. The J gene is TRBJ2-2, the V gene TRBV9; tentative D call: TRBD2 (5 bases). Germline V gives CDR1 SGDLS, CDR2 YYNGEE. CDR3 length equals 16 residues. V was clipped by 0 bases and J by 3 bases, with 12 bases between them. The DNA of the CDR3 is TGTGCCAGCAGCGTAGGGGTCAGCGGATACACCGGGGAGCTGTTTTTT. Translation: CASSVGVSGYTGELFF. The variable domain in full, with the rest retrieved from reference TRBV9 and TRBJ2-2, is DSGVTQTPKHLITATGQRVTLRCSPRSGDLSVYWYQQSLDQGLQFLIQYYNGEERAKGNILERFSAQQFPDLHSELNLSSLELGDSALYFCASSVGVSGYTGELFFGEGSRLTVL.

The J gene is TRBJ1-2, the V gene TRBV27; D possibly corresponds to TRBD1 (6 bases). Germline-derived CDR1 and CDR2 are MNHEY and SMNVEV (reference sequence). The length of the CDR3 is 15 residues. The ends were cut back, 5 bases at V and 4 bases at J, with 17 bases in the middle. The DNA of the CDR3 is TGTGCCAGCAGTGCCTATCCAGGGGTAGGCTATGGCTACACCTTC. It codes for CASSAYPGVGYGYTF.

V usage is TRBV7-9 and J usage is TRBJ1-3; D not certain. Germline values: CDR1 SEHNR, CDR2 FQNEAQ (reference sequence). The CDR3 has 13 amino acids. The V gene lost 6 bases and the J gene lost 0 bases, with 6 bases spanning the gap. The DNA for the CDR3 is TGTGCCAGCAGGGCCGCCTCTGGAAACACCATATATTTT. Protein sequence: CASRAASGNTIYF.

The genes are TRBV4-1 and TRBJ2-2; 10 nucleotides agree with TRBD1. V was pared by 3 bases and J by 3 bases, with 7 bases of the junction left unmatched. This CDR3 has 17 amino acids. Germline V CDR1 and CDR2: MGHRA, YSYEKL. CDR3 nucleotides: TGCGCCAGCAGCCAGAAGGGGACAGGGGTGTACACCGGGGAGCTGTTTTTT. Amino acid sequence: CASSQKGTGVYTGELFF.